Shown below are 31 T cell receptor beta chains from a single sample sequenced in a study of OX40 agonist ivuxolimab in advanced cancers. The data were produced by immunoSEQ multiplex PCR, yet TCRdb's version contains in-frame clones alone and is incomplete. The data contain approximately 79,000 clones, 70% to 90% of them seen just once; the ten biggest clones take up over 2%. The sample consisted of CD4+ or CD8+ T cells sorted from blood, taken in a trial of the OX40 agonist ivuxolimab. All receptors derive from an adult with an advanced solid tumor such as melanoma, head and neck, liver or kidney cancer.

The CDR3 nucleotides read TGTGCCAGCAGCGCGGGACAGGCCCCCGGGGAGCTGTTTTTT. It specifies CASSAGQAPGELFF. The rearrangement links TRBV9 to TRBJ2-2, with 8 positions matching TRBD1. CDR3 length: 14 amino acids. Trimming at V came to 3 bases and at J to 6 bases, leaving 4 bases not matched to a gene. Germline V CDR1 and CDR2: SGDLS, YYNGEE.

This clone was picked up a small number of times. The rearrangement uses TRBV27 and TRBJ1-5; D is unresolved. Trimming stripped 2 bases from V and 4 bases from J, with 6 bases between. CDR1 is MNHEY and CDR2 is SMNVEV in the germline V gene (reference sequence). There are 13 residues in the CDR3. CDR3 protein: CASSLGRNQPQHF. The CDR3 DNA reads TGTGCCAGCAGTTTAGGGCGGAATCAGCCCCAGCATTTT.

The gene calls are TRBV5-6 and TRBJ2-7; 9 bases line up with TRBD1. This CDR3 has 13 residues. Trimming removed 4 bases from V and 6 bases from J; junction bases left unmatched: 5. Germline lookup yields CDR1 SGHDT and CDR2 YYEEEE. The CDR3 spells CASSRTGESEQYF. The CDR3 DNA reads TGTGCCAGCAGCCGGACAGGGGAGAGCGAGCAGTACTTC.

V is TRBV4-1 and J is TRBJ1-3; D possibly corresponds to TRBD1 (5 bases). Trimming cost V 1 base and J 1 base, with 11 bases left between them. CDR1 and CDR2 (germline): MGHRA, YSYEKL. The CDR3 contains 16 residues. DNA for the CDR3: TGCGCCAGCAGCCAAGGAGGGACCGCATCTGGAAACACCATATATTTT. This sequence encodes CASSQGGTASGNTIYF.

The chain combines TRBV5-4 with TRBJ1-1; D not resolved. Trimming removed 0 bases at V and 1 base at J, with 10 bases between. The germline V gene encodes CDR1 SGHNT and CDR2 YYREEE (reference sequence). This CDR3 contains 15 residues. CDR3 sequence (DNA): TGTGCCAGCAGCTTGGGGACGGGGAAGAACACTGAAGCTTTCTTT. Translated, it gives CASSLGTGKNTEAFF.

This clone was seen only once. The chain carries TRBV2 and TRBJ2-7; 9 nucleotides agree with TRBD1. This CDR3 region has 15 residues. The V gene end was trimmed by 6 bases and the J gene end by 0 bases; junction bases not matched to a gene: 6. From germline, CDR1 is SNHLY and CDR2 FYNNEI. The CDR3 is CASSPDRGNSYEQYF. The CDR3 DNA sequence: TGTGCCAGCAGCCCGGACAGGGGAAACTCCTACGAGCAGTACTTC.

The V and J genes are TRBV7-9 and TRBJ1-1; perhaps TRBD1 as D (5 bases). Trimming cost V 1 base and J 4 bases, with 13 bases left between them. Germline CDR1 and CDR2: SEHNR and FQNEAQ (reference sequence). The CDR3 has 15 residues. This chain's CDR3 is CASSLEVGAATEAFF. Here the CDR3 DNA reads TGTGCCAGCAGCTTAGAGGTAGGGGCGGCCACTGAAGCTTTCTTT.

V is TRBV18 and J is TRBJ2-7, with 9 bases aligning to TRBD1. The CDR3 spans 14 residues. V was clipped by 5 bases and J by 2 bases; unmatched bases: 4. Germline assignment: CDR1 KGHSH and CDR2 LQKENI. The CDR3 region has the DNA TGTGCCAGCTCAGGGGGGACAGGGCCCTACGAGCAGTACTTC. Translating gives CASSGGTGPYEQYF.

V is TRBV2 and J is TRBJ1-5; possible D gene TRBD1, 5 bases. This CDR3 is 14 amino acids long. The germline V gene has CDR1 SNHLY and CDR2 FYNNEI. Trimming removed 5 bases at V and 1 base at J, with 9 bases between. CDR3 in amino acids: CASSIAGSNQPQHF. The CDR3 DNA sequence: TGTGCCAGCAGTATCGCAGGGAGCAATCAGCCCCAGCATTTT.

V usage is TRBV28 and J usage is TRBJ1-1; D gene unclear. CDR3 length equals 12 residues. Trimming shortened V by 3 bases and J by 4 bases, and 6 bases separated the two germline ends. Germline CDR1 and CDR2: MDHEN and SYDVKM. CDR3 protein: CASSFAGTEAFF. The CDR3 nucleotides are TGTGCCAGCAGTTTTGCGGGCACTGAAGCTTTCTTT.

The J gene is TRBJ2-3, the V gene TRBV2; a weak D match, TRBD2 (6 bases). The CDR3 runs 13 residues. Germline V gene lookup returns CDR1 SNHLY and CDR2 FYNNEI. Trimming stripped 5 bases from V and 14 bases from J, with 20 bases between. The CDR3 loop reads CASSYPEAGLRYF. CDR3 sequence (DNA): TGTGCCAGCAGTTACCCTGAGGCGGGACTCAGGTATTTT.

For the CDR3, the DNA is TGTGCCAGCATCATATCTCCAGGGGATGGCAATCAGCCCCAGCATTTT. Its protein is CASIISPGDGNQPQHF. J is TRBJ1-5 and V is TRBV28, with D possibly TRBD1 on 6 matching bases. V lost 7 bases and J 2 bases, leaving 18 bases between the germline ends. Looked up from germline, CDR1 is MDHEN and CDR2 is SYDVKM. The CDR3 is 16 residues long.

The V call is TRBV7-2, the J call TRBJ2-7; TRBD1 might be the D (5 bases). The CDR3 loop spans 14 amino acids. V lost 0 bases to trimming and J lost 6 bases, with 12 bases between them. Germline V gene lookup returns CDR1 SGHTA and CDR2 FQGNSA. CDR3 in amino acids: CASSLAMPGIEQYF. Here the CDR3 DNA reads TGTGCCAGCAGCTTAGCTATGCCAGGGATCGAGCAGTACTTC.

The rearrangement uses TRBV2 and TRBJ1-3; 9 bases align to TRBD1. J lost 4 bases, V lost 6 bases, and 7 bases had no gene match. The length of the CDR3 is 15 residues. Germline assignment: CDR1 SNHLY and CDR2 FYNNEI. The CDR3 region has the DNA TGTGCCAGCAGCGTCGACAGGGGGTGGGGAAACACCATATATTTT. The encoded protein is CASSVDRGWGNTIYF. The full variable domain, completed using reference TRBV2 and TRBJ1-3, is EPEVTQTPSHQVTQMGQEVILRCVPISNHLYFYWYRQILGQKVEFLVSFYNNEISEKSEIFDDQFSVERPDGSNFTLKIRSTKLEDSAMYFCASSVDRGWGNTIYFGEGSWLTVV.

The gene calls are TRBV5-1 and TRBJ2-5, with 7 bases that match TRBD1. The CDR3 length is 14 residues. V lost 4 bases, J lost 5 bases, and 8 bases stayed unmatched. Germline V gene sequence: CDR1 SGHRS, CDR2 YFSETQ. In DNA, the CDR3 is TGCGCCAGCAGCCAAGGGGGCTCGGGCGAGACCCAGTACTTC. Its translation: CASSQGGSGETQYF.

This rearrangement joins TRBV5-1 to TRBJ2-5; perhaps D is TRBD1 or TRBD2 (5 bases each). The CDR3 has 15 amino acids. Per the germline V gene, CDR1 is SGHRS and CDR2 is YFSETQ. Trimming left V 4 bases short and J 5 bases short, with 18 bases between. CDR3: CASSLGTGLGETQYF. DNA for the CDR3: TGCGCCAGCAGCCTGGGGACGGGTCTGGGGGAGACCCAGTACTTC.

This chain links TRBV7-3 with TRBJ1-2; perhaps TRBD1 as D (5 bases). Germline-derived CDR1 and CDR2 are SGHTA and FQGTGA. Trimming took 1 base from V and 8 from J, leaving 11 bases between them. The length of the CDR3 is 13 residues. DNA for the CDR3: TGTGCCAGCAGCTTAATTGCGGGGGGAGGCTACACCTTC. This codes for CASSLIAGGGYTF.

This rearrangement joins TRBV19 to TRBJ1-5; a weak D match, TRBD1 (5 bases). Germline values: CDR1 LNHDA, CDR2 SQIVND (reference sequence). The CDR3 has 16 amino acids. V lost 5 bases and J 2 bases, leaving 16 bases between the germline ends. The CDR3 reads CASSGRTKGGNQPQHF. The CDR3 DNA is TGTGCCAGTAGTGGACGGACAAAAGGGGGCAATCAGCCCCAGCATTTT.

This clone was seen only once. J is TRBJ1-1 and V is TRBV6-5; D is perhaps TRBD1 (5 bases). There are 16 residues in the CDR3. The germline V and J ends were trimmed by 0 bases and 1 base, with 12 bases remaining between them. Germline V gene sequence: CDR1 MNHEY, CDR2 SVGAGI. The CDR3 DNA sequence: TGTGCCAGCAGTTACTCGTGGGGGTTCAGGAACACTGAAGCTTTCTTT. Amino acid sequence: CASSYSWGFRNTEAFF.

The chain carries TRBV10-2 and TRBJ1-5; 7 bases fit TRBD1. The V segment lost 6 bases and the J segment 3 bases; nucleotides outside the gene matches: 5. The CDR3 consists of 14 residues. Germline CDR1 is WSHSY and CDR2 is SAAADI. The CDR3 DNA reads TGCGCCAGCAGCACGACAGGGCCCAATCAGCCCCAGCATTTT. This sequence encodes CASSTTGPNQPQHF.

The chain has TRBV27 and TRBJ1-2, with unresolved D. V was pared by 6 bases and J by 4 bases, with 18 bases between. The V gene's germline CDR1 is MNHEY and CDR2 SMNVEV (reference sequence). This CDR3 spans 15 amino acids. CDR3 bases: TGTGCCAGCAGATCGGACGGGAGGTATTCCTATGGCTACACCTTC. Its protein is CASRSDGRYSYGYTF.

The rearrangement joins TRBV7-9 to TRBJ2-7; tentatively, D is TRBD2 (6 bases). Germline V gives CDR1 SEHNR, CDR2 FQNEAQ (reference sequence). Trimming shortened V by 3 bases and J by 5 bases, and 11 bases separated the two germline ends. The length of the CDR3 is 13 residues. CDR3 in amino acids: CASSLEGIHEQYF. The CDR3 nucleotides are TGTGCCAGCAGCTTGGAGGGGATCCACGAGCAGTACTTC.

This chain connects TRBV9 to TRBJ2-7; 7 bases are a match to TRBD1. V dropped 6 bases and J dropped 6; count of bases not matched to a gene: 12. CDR1 is SGDLS and CDR2 is YYNGEE in the germline V gene. CDR3 length: 14 amino acids. The DNA of the CDR3 is TGTGCCAGCACCCCAGGGCATCCAGGGGGCGAGCAGTACTTC. It specifies CASTPGHPGGEQYF.

The J gene is TRBJ2-1, the V gene TRBV6-8; tentative D call: TRBD2 (6 bases). The V end lost 1 base, the J end lost 10 bases, and 14 bases lay between the germline ends. This CDR3 is 14 amino acids long. Germline CDR1 reads MNHGY; CDR2 reads SAAAGT. The CDR3, as DNA: TGTGCCAGCAGTTACTGGAGGGACTCTAGGGAGCAGTTCTTC. Translation gives CASSYWRDSREQFF.

The chain joins TRBV6-6 to TRBJ1-2, with a possible D match to TRBD1 (5 bases). Germline values: CDR1 MNHNY, CDR2 SVGAGI (reference sequence). This CDR3 has 14 amino acids. Trimming took off 0 bases at V and 2 bases at J, with 7 bases between the two ends. The CDR3 protein is CASSYSDRNYGYTF. CDR3 DNA: TGTGCCAGCAGTTACTCTGACAGAAACTATGGCTACACCTTC.

The chain employs TRBV7-2 and TRBJ2-5; a weak D match, TRBD2 (6 bases). The CDR3 contains 14 residues. CDR1 and CDR2 (germline): SGHTA, FQGNSA. Trimming stripped 5 bases from V and 4 bases from J, with 14 bases between. This CDR3 is CASSGGRGGETQYF. CDR3 in DNA: TGTGCCAGCAGCGGCGGGCGGGGCGGAGAGACCCAGTACTTC.

V and J are TRBV7-9 and TRBJ2-1, with a possible D match to TRBD1 (5 bases). Germline values: CDR1 SEHNR, CDR2 FQNEAQ (reference sequence). V was shortened by 2 bases and J by 6 bases, with 11 bases between the two germline ends. CDR3 length: 14 amino acids. The CDR3 region has the DNA TGTGCCAGCAGCTTATTTCAGGGTCTCAATGAGCAGTTCTTC. It codes for CASSLFQGLNEQFF.

The gene calls are TRBV28 and TRBJ1-4; TRBD1 matches 8 bases. With 6 bases clipped from V and 7 bases from J, the junction kept 13 bases outside the gene matches. CDR3 size: 16 residues. The germline V gene has CDR1 MDHEN and CDR2 SYDVKM. The CDR3 loop is CASSSPSGTGGEKLFF. CDR3 coding DNA: TGTGCCAGCAGCTCCCCCTCCGGGACAGGAGGTGAAAAACTGTTTTTT.

CDR3 sequence reads: CASSSTGTNTEAFF. The CDR3 DNA is TGTGCCAGCAGCTCCACAGGGACCAACACTGAAGCTTTCTTT. The rearrangement joins TRBV5-5 to TRBJ1-1, with D perhaps TRBD1 (6 bases). The CDR3 spans 14 residues. V was shortened by 3 bases and J by 2 bases, with 11 bases between the two germline ends. Per the germline V gene, CDR1 is SGHKS and CDR2 is YYEKEE (reference sequence).

The chain employs TRBV5-4 and TRBJ2-1; 9 positions agree with TRBD2. The CDR3 totals 14 residues. The junction had 5 bases not matched to a gene; V was cut back by 3 bases and J by 7 bases. Germline V gene sequence: CDR1 SGHNT, CDR2 YYREEE (reference sequence). DNA for the CDR3: TGTGCCAGCAGCTCCGGGACTAGCTTAAATGAGCAGTTCTTC. Protein sequence: CASSSGTSLNEQFF.

The rearrangement links TRBV15 to TRBJ2-3, with D possibly being TRBD2 (7 bases). V was clipped by 1 base and J by 4 bases, with 9 bases between them. The CDR3 covers 14 residues. Per germline, CDR1 LNHNV and CDR2 YYDKDF (reference sequence). For the CDR3, the DNA is TGTGCCACCAGCAGAGGGGGGGGCGCAGATACGCAGTATTTT. Its protein product is CATSRGGGADTQYF. Full variable domain (remainder filled in from reference TRBV15 and TRBJ2-3): DAMVIQNPRYQVTQFGKPVTLSCSQTLNHNVMYWYQQKSSQAPKLLFHYYDKDFNNEADTPDNFQSRRPNTSFCFLDIRSPGLGDTAMYLCATSRGGGADTQYFGPGTRLTVL.